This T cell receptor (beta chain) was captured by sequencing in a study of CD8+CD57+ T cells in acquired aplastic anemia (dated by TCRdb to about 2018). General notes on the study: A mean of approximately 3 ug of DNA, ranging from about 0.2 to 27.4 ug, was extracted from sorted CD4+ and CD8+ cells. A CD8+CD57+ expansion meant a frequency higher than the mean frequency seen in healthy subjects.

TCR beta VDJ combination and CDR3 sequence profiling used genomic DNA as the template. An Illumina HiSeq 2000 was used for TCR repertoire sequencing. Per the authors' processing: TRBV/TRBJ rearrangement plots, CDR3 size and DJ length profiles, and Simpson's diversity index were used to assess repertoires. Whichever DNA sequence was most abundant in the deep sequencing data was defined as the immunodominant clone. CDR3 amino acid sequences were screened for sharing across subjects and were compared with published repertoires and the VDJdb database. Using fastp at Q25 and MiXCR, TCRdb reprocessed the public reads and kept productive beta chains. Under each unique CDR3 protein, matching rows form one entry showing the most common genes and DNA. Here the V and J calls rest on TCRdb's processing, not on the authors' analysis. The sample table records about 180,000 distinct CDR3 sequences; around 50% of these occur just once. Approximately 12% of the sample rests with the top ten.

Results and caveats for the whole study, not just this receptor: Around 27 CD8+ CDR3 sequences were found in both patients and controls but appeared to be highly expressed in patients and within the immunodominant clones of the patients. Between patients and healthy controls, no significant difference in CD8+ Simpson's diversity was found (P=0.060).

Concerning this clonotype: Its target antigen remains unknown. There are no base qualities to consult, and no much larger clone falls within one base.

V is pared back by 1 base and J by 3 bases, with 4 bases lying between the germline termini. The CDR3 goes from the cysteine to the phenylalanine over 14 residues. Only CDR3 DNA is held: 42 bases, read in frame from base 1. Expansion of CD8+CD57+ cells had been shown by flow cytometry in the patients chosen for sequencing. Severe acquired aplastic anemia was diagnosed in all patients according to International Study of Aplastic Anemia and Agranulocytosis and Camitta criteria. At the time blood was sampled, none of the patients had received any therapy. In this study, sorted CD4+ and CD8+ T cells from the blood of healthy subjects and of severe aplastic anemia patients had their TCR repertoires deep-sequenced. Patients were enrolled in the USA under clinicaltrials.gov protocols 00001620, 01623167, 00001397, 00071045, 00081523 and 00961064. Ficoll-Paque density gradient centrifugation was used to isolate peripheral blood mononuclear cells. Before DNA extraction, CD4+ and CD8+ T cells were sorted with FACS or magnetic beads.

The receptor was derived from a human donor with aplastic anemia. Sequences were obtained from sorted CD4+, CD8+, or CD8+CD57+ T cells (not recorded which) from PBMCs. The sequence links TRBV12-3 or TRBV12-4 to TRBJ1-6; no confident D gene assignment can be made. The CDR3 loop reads CASSLEGYNSPLHF. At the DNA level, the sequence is TGTGCCAGCAGTTTAGAGGGCTATAATTCACCCCTCCACTTT.